The clone carrying this T cell receptor beta chain was counted at least ten times. A single record per CDR3 protein comes from TCRdb applying MiXCR to the 5' RACE reads. The sample lists around 340,000 distinct CDR3 sequences; 20% were seen once. This CDR3 is built from 14 residues. Trimming removed 2 bases from V and 4 bases from J; junction bases left unmatched: 5. Germline V CDR1 and CDR2: MDHEN, SYDVKM. The sample originates from a study of CD8 T cells in ankylosing spondylitis. This receptor was obtained from a male donor with ankylosing spondylitis or in good health (not recorded which). This chain links TRBV28 with TRBJ2-7; 7 bases line up with TRBD2. Material for sequencing was blood, either unsorted or a sorted T cell fraction (not recorded which). DNA for the CDR3: TGTGCCAGCAGTTTAGCCGGGGGAGGGTACGAGCAGTACTTC. Translating gives CASSLAGGGYEQYF. Filled out from reference TRBV28 and TRBJ2-7, the complete variable domain reads DVKVTQSSRYLVKRTGEKVFLECVQDMDHENMFWYRQDPGLGLRLIYFSYDVKMKEKGDIPEGYSVSREKKERFSLILESASTNQTSMYLCASSLAGGGYEQYFGPGTRLTVT.